The sequence of this TCR beta chain was determined in a study of Ad26.COV2.S vaccination and SARS-CoV-2 variants. The treatment is: some 20 received Ad26.COV2.S at low or high dose, single or two shots; several received placebo; per-sample allocation not given. Sampling was performed 63 days after the first vaccine or placebo injection. V lost 1 base to trimming and J lost 2 bases, with 25 bases between them. CDR1 SGHRS and CDR2 YFSETQ come from the germline V gene. The CDR3 is 20 amino acids. Profiled with immunoSEQ multiplex PCR; TCRdb holds only in-frame clones, not every one. The table lists a few hundred thousand clones, roughly 90% of them singletons, with about 1.7% in the top ten.

This receptor was obtained from a person aged 18-65 years who received the Ad26.COV2.S COVID-19 vaccine or a placebo. This sequence joins TRBV5-1 and TRBJ1-5, with D maybe TRBD1 (6 bases). This material consisted of peripheral blood, taken in a trial of Ad26.COV2.S vaccine versus placebo. DNA of the CDR3: TGCGCCAGCAGCTTGTGGGGATTGTGGGGGCGGGAGTTGGGCAATCAGCCCCAGCATTTT. Protein product: CASSLWGLWGRELGNQPQHF.